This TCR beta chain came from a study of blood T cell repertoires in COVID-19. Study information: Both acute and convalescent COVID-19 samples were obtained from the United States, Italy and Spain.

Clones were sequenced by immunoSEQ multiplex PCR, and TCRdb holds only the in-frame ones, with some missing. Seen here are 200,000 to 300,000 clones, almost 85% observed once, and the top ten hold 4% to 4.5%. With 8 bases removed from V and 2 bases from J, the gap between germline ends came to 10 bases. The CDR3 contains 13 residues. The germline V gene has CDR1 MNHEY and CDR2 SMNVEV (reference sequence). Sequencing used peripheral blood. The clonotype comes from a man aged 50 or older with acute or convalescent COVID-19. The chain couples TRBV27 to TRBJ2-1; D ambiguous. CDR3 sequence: CASRLEPYNEQFF. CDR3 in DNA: TGTGCCAGCCGATTAGAGCCCTACAATGAGCAGTTCTTC.